The source of this T cell receptor beta chain is a study of cytomegalovirus exposure and HLA in healthy donors. This CDR3 has 14 residues. CDR1 and CDR2 from the germline V gene are LNHNV and YYDKDF (reference sequence). Trimming cost V 3 bases and J 8 bases; bases outside gene matches: 8. The PCR was carried out with 60 Vbeta primers and 13 Jbeta primers. Sequencing used immunoSEQ multiplex PCR; TCRdb keeps in-frame clones, though not all of them. Here the sample spans about 95,000 clones, approximately 80% being singletons. Sequenced sample: PBMCs. The chain uses TRBV15 and TRBJ1-2; 8 nucleotides align to TRBD1. The sequence was obtained from an older woman in good health and CMV-seropositive. The CDR3 nucleotides are TGTGCCACCAGCAGGGGACAGGCTACGCTGGGCTACACCTTC. Residues: CATSRGQATLGYTF. The full variable domain, completed using reference TRBV15 and TRBJ1-2, is DAMVIQNPRYQVTQFGKPVTLSCSQTLNHNVMYWYQQKSSQAPKLLFHYYDKDFNNEADTPDNFQSRRPNTSFCFLDIRSPGLGDTAMYLCATSRGQATLGYTFGSGTRLTVV.